The 9 T cell receptor beta chains below were found in one sample sequenced in a study of T-cell memory formation after mild COVID-19. TCRdb fed the 5' RACE reads into MiXCR, producing one record per CDR3 protein. The table records under 450,000 distinct CDR3 sequences, 20% to 25% of them present only once. The material sequenced was PBMCs or a T cell subset sorted from them (not recorded which). The receptors come from a man younger than 30 who had mild COVID-19 (a few samples of this study predate the infection). Cell type and time point are not known.

This clonotype was seen a single time. The chain couples TRBV20-1 to TRBJ1-1, with 7 bases matching TRBD1. CDR1 DFQATT and CDR2 SNEGSKA come from the germline V gene (reference sequence). This CDR3 region has 12 residues. The junction had 6 bases not matched to a gene; V was cut back by 7 bases and J by 4 bases. CDR3 in DNA: TGCAGTGAAAGGGGGCGCCCCACTGAAGCTTTCTTT. Protein product: CSERGRPTEAFF.

This clonotype was counted only a few times. The rearrangement links TRBV4-2 to TRBJ1-5; D ambiguous. The V end lost 4 bases, the J end lost 4 bases, and 14 bases lay between the germline ends. The CDR3 spans 15 residues. The germline CDR1 and CDR2 sequences are LGHNA and YNFKEQ. The chain's CDR3 is CASSPWTEGNQPQHF. CDR3 DNA: TGTGCCAGCAGCCCCTGGACGGAGGGTAATCAGCCCCAGCATTTT.

Many counts were recorded for this clonotype. The chain employs TRBV4-3 and TRBJ2-1; maybe TRBD1 (6 bases). The length of the CDR3 is 14 residues. Germline values: CDR1 LGHNA, CDR2 YSLEER. V shed 4 bases and J shed 9 bases, with 16 bases lying between them. CDR3 amino acids: CASSRDRQAAEQFF. In DNA form, the CDR3 reads TGCGCCAGCAGCCGCGACCGACAGGCGGCTGAGCAGTTCTTC.

The sample holds a few counts of this clonotype. The CDR3 nucleotides read TGTGCCAGCAGCCCCCAAGACGGAGTGTACGAGCAGTACTTC. Its translation is CASSPQDGVYEQYF. V is TRBV3-1 and J is TRBJ2-7; D remains ambiguous. V was pared by 4 bases and J by 4 bases, with 14 bases between. Germline lookup yields CDR1 LGHDT and CDR2 YNNKEL (reference sequence). The CDR3 runs to 14 residues.

The rearrangement links TRBV19 to TRBJ1-1, with D possibly being TRBD1 (6 bases). Germline V gives CDR1 LNHDA, CDR2 SQIVND (reference sequence). Trimming took 4 bases from V and 2 from J, leaving 20 bases between them. The CDR3 is 17 amino acids. The CDR3 bases are TGTGCCAGTAGTAGGGACATAAGTTACCGCTCCAACACTGAAGCTTTCTTT. It codes for CASSRDISYRSNTEAFF.

This clonotype was detected only a few times. The chain couples TRBV7-9 to TRBJ2-3; TRBD1 matches at 7 bases. Germline CDR1 is SEHNR and CDR2 is FQNEAQ (reference sequence). The CDR3 length is 15 residues. V trimming: 0 bases; J trimming: 1 base; junction bases outside the gene matches: 1. The CDR3 is CASSLATGGTDTQYF. CDR3 DNA sequence: TGTGCCAGCAGCTTAGCTACAGGGGGCACAGATACGCAGTATTTT.

The CDR3 here is CASSQETGINQPQHF. CDR3 DNA: TGTGCCAGCAGCCAGGAGACAGGGATTAATCAGCCCCAGCATTTT. The chain has TRBV3-1 and TRBJ1-5; 7 nucleotides align to TRBD1. The CDR3 extends over 15 amino acids. The V gene's germline CDR1 is LGHDT and CDR2 YNNKEL (reference sequence). V shed 3 bases and J 4 bases; nucleotides not matched to a gene: 6.

V and J are TRBV9 and TRBJ1-5, with 7 positions matching TRBD1. J gave up 0 bases and V 4 bases, and 7 bases lay outside the gene matches. CDR1 and CDR2 (germline): SGDLS, YYNGEE. The CDR3 is made up of 16 amino acids. CDR3 amino acids: CASSNGQEPSNQPQHF. The CDR3 DNA sequence: TGTGCCAGCAGCAACGGACAGGAACCTAGCAATCAGCCCCAGCATTTT.

This clonotype was counted only a few times. CDR3 loop: CASSYSGYYQQYF. In nucleotides, the CDR3 is TGTGCCAGCAGTTACTCCGGATATTACCAGCAGTACTTC. V and J are TRBV6-5 and TRBJ2-7; D call uncertain. The V end lost 0 bases, the J end lost 8 bases, and 11 bases lay between the germline ends. The germline V gene has CDR1 MNHEY and CDR2 SVGAGI. The CDR3 covers 13 residues.